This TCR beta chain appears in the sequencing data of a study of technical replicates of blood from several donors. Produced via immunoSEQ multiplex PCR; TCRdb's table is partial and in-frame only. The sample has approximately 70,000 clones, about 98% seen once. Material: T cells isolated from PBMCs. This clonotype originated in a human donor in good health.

The CDR3 DNA reads as TGTGCCAGCAGTTTATCGCGGATAGAGCAGTACTTC. As protein: CASSLSRIEQYF. The chain recombines TRBV28 with TRBJ2-7; D is unclear. Germline loops: CDR1 MDHEN, CDR2 SYDVKM. The V end was cut by 1 base, the J end by 7 bases, with 8 bases between. The CDR3 runs 12 residues.